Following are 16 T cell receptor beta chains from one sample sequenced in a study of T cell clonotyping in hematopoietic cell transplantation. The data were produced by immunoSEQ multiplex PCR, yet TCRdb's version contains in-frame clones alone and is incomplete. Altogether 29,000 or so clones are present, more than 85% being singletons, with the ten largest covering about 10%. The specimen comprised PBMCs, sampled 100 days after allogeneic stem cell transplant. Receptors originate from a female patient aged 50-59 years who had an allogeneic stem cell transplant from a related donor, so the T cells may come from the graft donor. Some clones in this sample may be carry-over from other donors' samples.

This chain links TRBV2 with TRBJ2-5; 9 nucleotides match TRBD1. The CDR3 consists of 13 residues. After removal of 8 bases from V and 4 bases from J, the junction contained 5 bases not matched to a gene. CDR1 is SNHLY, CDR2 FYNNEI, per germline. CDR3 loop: CASDDRGGETQYF. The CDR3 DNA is TGTGCCAGCGATGACAGGGGGGGAGAGACCCAGTACTTC.

DNA for the CDR3: TGTGCCGGTGGGACAGAAACCTACGAGCAGTACTTC. Encoded protein: CAGGTETYEQYF. The J gene is TRBJ2-7, the V gene TRBV30; 7 positions agree with TRBD1. The germline gives CDR1 GTSNPN, CDR2 SVGIG (reference sequence). After removal of 8 bases from V and 2 bases from J, the junction contained 6 bases not matched to a gene. CDR3 length: 12 amino acids. Full variable domain (remainder filled in from reference TRBV30 and TRBJ2-7): SQTIHQWPATLVQPVGSPLSLECTVEGTSNPNLYWYRQAAGRGLQLLFYSVGIGQISSEVPQNLSASRPQDRQFILSSKKLLLSDSGFYLCAGGTETYEQYFGPGTRLTVT.

The CDR3 nucleotides are TGTGCCAGCAGATCACAGGGAGGCTCCTACAATGAGCAGTTCTTC. Residues: CASRSQGGSYNEQFF. This sequence joins TRBV6-5 and TRBJ2-1, with D tentatively TRBD1 or TRBD2 (6 bases each). The CDR3 extends over 15 amino acids. Per the germline V gene, CDR1 is MNHEY and CDR2 is SVGAGI. Trimming cost V 6 bases and J 0 bases, with 12 bases left between them.

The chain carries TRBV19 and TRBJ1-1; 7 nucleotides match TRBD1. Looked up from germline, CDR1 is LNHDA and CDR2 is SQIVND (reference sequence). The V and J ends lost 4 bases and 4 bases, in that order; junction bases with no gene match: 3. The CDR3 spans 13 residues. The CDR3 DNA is TGTGCCAGTAGTACCACAGGGGTCACTGAAGCTTTCTTT. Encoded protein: CASSTTGVTEAFF.

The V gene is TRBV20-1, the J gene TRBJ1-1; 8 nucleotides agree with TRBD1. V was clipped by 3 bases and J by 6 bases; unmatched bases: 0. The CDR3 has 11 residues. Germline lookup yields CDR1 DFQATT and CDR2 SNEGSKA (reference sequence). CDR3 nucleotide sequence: TGCAGTGCTAGGACAGGGGCTGAAGCTTTCTTT. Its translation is CSARTGAEAFF.

The CDR3 sequence is CASSYLRTDTQYF. CDR3 nucleotide sequence: TGTGCCAGCAGTTACCTTCGAACAGATACGCAGTATTTT. V gene TRBV6-5 combines with J gene TRBJ2-3; D unresolved. Germline assignment: CDR1 MNHEY and CDR2 SVGAGI. The CDR3 totals 13 residues. Trimming shortened V by 2 bases and J by 3 bases, and 6 bases separated the two germline ends.

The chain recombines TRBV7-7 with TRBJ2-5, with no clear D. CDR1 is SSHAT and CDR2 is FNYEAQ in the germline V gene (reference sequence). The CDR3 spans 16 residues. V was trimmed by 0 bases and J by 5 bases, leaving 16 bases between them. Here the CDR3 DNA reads TGTGCCAGCAGCTTAGCGATGAGTGGGTCGGGTGAGACCCAGTACTTC. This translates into CASSLAMSGSGETQYF.

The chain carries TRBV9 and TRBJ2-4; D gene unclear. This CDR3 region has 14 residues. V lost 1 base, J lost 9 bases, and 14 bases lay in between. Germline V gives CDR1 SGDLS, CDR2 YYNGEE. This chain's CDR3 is CASSVPRTGGIQYF. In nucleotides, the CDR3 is TGTGCCAGCAGCGTACCACGAACCGGCGGCATTCAGTACTTC.

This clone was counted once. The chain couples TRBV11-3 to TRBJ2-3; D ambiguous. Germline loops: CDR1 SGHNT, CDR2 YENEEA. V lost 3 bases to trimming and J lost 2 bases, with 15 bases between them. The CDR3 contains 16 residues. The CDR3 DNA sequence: TGTGCCAGCAGCTTGGGCTTGCGGACCAACACAGATACGCAGTATTTT. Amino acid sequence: CASSLGLRTNTDTQYF.

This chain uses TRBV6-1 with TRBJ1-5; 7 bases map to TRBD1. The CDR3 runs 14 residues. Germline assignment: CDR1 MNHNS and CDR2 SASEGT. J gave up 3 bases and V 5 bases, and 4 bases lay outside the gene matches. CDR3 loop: CASSLGQVNQPQHF. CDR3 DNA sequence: TGTGCCAGCAGTCTCGGACAGGTCAATCAGCCCCAGCATTTT.

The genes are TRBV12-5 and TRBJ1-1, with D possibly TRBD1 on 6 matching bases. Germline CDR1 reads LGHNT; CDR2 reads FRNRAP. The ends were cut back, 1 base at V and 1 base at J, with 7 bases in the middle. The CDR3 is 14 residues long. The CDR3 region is CASGLGRGNTEAFF. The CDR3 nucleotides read TGTGCTAGTGGTTTGGGCAGGGGGAACACTGAAGCTTTCTTT.

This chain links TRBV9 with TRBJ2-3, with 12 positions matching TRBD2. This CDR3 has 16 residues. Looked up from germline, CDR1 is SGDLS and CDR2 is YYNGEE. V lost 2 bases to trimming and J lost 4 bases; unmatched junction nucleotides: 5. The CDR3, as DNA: TGTGCCAGCAGCGTCACTAGCGGGGGGAACGCAGATACGCAGTATTTT. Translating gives CASSVTSGGNADTQYF.

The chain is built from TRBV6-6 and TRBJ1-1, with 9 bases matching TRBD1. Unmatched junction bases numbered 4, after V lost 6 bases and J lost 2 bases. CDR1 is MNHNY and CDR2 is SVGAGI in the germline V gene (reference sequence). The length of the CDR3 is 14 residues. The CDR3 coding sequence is TGTGCCAGCAGGGGGGACAGGGCAAACACTGAAGCTTTCTTT. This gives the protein CASRGDRANTEAFF.

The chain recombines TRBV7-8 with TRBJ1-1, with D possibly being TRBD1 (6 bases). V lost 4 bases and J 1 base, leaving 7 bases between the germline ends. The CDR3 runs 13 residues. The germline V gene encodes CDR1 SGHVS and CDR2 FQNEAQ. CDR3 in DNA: TGTGCCAGCAGCTGGACAGCGAACACTGAAGCTTTCTTT. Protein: CASSWTANTEAFF.

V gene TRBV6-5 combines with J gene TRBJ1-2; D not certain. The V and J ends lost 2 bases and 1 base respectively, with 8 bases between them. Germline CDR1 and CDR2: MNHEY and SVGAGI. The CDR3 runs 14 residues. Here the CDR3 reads CASSYNGLNYGYTF. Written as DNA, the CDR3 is TGTGCCAGCAGTTACAACGGACTTAACTATGGCTACACCTTC.

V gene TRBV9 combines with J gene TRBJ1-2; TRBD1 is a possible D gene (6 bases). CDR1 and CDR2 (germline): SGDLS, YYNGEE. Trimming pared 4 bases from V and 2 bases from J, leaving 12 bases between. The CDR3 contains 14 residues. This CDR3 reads CASSPRTDNYGYTF. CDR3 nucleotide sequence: TGTGCCAGCAGCCCTAGGACAGACAACTATGGCTACACCTTC.